This TCR beta chain was captured in a study of CD8 T cells in ankylosing spondylitis. Study-wide results and limits: Enrichment of disease-linked clones was reportedly significant in matched ankylosing spondylitis synovial fluid. Disease-linked clones had a CD8+ phenotype and relatively low frequency in peripheral blood. There was a TCR beta motif, made of several highly homologous variants, that appeared characteristic of ankylosing spondylitis blood. Some motif variants had been reported before (in reactive arthritis synovial fluid and blood).

Ten or more counts support this clonotype. The antigen is unknown. Using quantitative 5'-RACE with molecular barcodes, the authors made TCR beta libraries. TCRdb re-called the 5' RACE reads with MiXCR, one entry per CDR3 protein. The table includes about 440,000 distinct CDR3 sequences, 17% detected once. The clonotype originates from a male donor with ankylosing spondylitis. What was sequenced was blood, either unsorted or a sorted T cell fraction (not recorded which).

Written as DNA, the CDR3 is TGCAGTGGGACTACCTCGGAATGGTCCTACAATGAGCAGTTCTTC. Protein product: CSGTTSEWSYNEQFF. The chain combines TRBV20-1 with TRBJ2-1; maybe TRBD2 (6 bases). This CDR3 comprises 15 residues. Per germline, CDR1 DFQATT and CDR2 SNEGSKA (reference sequence). V shed 7 bases and J shed 1 base, with 17 bases lying between them.